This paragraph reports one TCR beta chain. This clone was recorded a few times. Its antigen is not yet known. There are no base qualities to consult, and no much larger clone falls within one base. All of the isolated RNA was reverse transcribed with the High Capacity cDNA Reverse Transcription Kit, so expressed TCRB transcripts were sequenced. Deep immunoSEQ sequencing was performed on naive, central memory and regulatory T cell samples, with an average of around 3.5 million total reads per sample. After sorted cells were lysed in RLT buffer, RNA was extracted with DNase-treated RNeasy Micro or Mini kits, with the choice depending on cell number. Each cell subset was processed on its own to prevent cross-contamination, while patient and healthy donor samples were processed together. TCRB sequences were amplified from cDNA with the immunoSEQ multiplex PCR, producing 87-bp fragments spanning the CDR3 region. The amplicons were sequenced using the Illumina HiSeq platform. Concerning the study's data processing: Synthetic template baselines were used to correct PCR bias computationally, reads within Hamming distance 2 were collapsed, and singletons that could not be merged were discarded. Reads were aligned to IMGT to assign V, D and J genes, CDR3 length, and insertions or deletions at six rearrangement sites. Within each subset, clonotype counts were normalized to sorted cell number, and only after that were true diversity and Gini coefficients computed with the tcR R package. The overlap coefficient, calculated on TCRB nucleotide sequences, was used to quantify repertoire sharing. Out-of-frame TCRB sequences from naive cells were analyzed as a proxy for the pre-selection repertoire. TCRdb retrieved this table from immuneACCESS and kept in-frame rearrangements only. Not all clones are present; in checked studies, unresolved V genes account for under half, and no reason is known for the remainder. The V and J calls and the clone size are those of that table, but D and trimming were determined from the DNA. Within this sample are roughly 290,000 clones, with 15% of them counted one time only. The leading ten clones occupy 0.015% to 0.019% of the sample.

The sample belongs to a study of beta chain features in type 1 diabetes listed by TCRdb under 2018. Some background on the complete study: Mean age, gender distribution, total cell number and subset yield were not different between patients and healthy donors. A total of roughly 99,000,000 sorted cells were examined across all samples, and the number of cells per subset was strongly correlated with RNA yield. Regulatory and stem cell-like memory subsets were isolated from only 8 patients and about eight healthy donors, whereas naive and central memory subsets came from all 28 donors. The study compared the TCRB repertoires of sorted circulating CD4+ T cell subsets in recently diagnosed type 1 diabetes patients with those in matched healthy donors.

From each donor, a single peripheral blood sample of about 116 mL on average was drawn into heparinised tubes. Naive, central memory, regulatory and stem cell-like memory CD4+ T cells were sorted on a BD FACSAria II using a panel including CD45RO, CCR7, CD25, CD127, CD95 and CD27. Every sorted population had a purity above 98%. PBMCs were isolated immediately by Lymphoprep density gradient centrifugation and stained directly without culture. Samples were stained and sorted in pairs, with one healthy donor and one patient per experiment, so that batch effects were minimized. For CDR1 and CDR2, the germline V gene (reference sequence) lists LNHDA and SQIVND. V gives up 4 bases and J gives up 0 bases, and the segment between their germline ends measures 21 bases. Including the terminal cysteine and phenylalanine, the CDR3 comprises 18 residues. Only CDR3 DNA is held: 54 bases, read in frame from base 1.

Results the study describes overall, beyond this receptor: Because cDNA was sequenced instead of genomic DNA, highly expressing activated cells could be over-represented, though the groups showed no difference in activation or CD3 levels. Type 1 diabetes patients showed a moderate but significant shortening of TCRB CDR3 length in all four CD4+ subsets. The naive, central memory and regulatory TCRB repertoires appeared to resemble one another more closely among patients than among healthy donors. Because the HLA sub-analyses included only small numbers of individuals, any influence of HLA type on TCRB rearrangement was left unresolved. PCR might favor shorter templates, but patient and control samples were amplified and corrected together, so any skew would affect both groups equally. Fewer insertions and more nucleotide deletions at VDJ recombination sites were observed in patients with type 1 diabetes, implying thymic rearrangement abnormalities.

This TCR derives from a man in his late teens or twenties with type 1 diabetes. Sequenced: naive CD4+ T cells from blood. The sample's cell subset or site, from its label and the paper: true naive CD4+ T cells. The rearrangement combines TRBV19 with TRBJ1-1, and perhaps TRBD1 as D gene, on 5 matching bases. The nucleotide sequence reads TGTGCCAGTAGTAGGACGACAGCTCGACGGCCCATGAACACTGAAGCTTTCTTT. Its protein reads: CASSRTTARRPMNTEAFF.